These 32 T cell receptor beta chains share one sample of origin, sequenced in a study of T-cell memory formation after mild COVID-19. TCRdb used MiXCR to reprocess the 5' RACE reads, holding one entry per CDR3 protein. The table lists about 320,000 distinct CDR3 sequences, roughly an eighth of them singletons. The sample taken for sequencing was PBMCs or a T cell subset sorted from them (not recorded which). These receptor sequences come from a man between 18 and 29 years old who had mild COVID-19 (a few samples of this study predate the infection). Cell type and time point are not known.

This chain links TRBV15 with TRBJ1-6; a weak D match, TRBD1 (5 bases). Germline values: CDR1 LNHNV, CDR2 YYDKDF (reference sequence). V shed 3 bases and J shed 10 bases, with 10 bases lying between them. The CDR3 contains 13 residues. CDR3 region: CATSRGRLSPLHF. The CDR3 nucleotides read TGTGCCACCAGCAGGGGACGTCTCTCACCCCTCCACTTT.

This clonotype is a singleton in its sample. J is TRBJ2-5 and V is TRBV14; no clear D. Matching the DNA end better, TRBJ2-1 makes the J call doubtful. The CDR3 has 16 residues. Germline values: CDR1 SGHDN, CDR2 FVKESK. The CDR3 sequence is CASSLAYVGPYNEQFF. DNA for the CDR3: TGTGCCAGCAGCCTTGCTTACGTCGGGCCATACAATGAGCAGTTCTTC.

The rearrangement links TRBV9 to TRBJ2-1; TRBD1 matches 8 bases. The germline CDR1 and CDR2 sequences are SGDLS and YYNGEE. J gave up 10 bases and V 3 bases, and 6 bases lay outside the gene matches. The CDR3 has 13 residues. Here the CDR3 reads CASSDRGQVEQFF. For the CDR3, the DNA is TGTGCCAGCAGCGACAGGGGACAGGTCGAGCAGTTCTTC.

This clonotype was seen more than once but under ten times. The chain carries TRBV7-2 and TRBJ2-1; D could derive from TRBD1 or TRBD2 (5 bases each). The CDR3 spans 18 residues. CDR1 is SGHTA, CDR2 FQGNSA, per germline. Trimming took 5 bases from V and 4 from J, leaving 24 bases between them. The CDR3 nucleotides read TGTGCCAGCAGCCCCCGTCGGTCGGGGCAGCCGAGTTACAATGAGCAGTTCTTC. Translated, it gives CASSPRRSGQPSYNEQFF.

This clonotype was recorded a few times. V is TRBV2 and J is TRBJ2-5, with 8 nucleotides matching TRBD2. This CDR3 is 14 amino acids long. The trim removed 11 bases at V and 5 bases at J, leaving 13 bases unmatched. CDR1 SNHLY and CDR2 FYNNEI come from the germline V gene. The CDR3 region has the DNA TGTGCCGGGGGCTCGGCGGGGGGCCGGGAGACCCAGTACTTC. This sequence encodes CAGGSAGGRETQYF.

The V gene is TRBV14, the J gene TRBJ2-2, with no clear D. CDR1 and CDR2 (germline): SGHDN, FVKESK. The V end was cut by 2 bases, the J end by 2 bases, with 6 bases between. The CDR3 runs 14 residues. The CDR3 spells CASSQNPNTGELFF. Written as DNA, the CDR3 is TGTGCCAGCAGCCAAAACCCAAACACCGGGGAGCTGTTTTTT.

The J gene is TRBJ2-7, the V gene TRBV5-1; D call uncertain. With 0 bases removed from V and 10 bases from J, the gap between germline ends came to 8 bases. The CDR3 spans 11 residues. Germline-derived CDR1 and CDR2 are SGHRS and YFSETQ. CDR3 amino acids: CASSLEGPQYF. The CDR3 coding sequence is TGCGCCAGCAGCTTGGAGGGCCCTCAGTACTTC.

The V gene is TRBV6-2 or TRBV6-3, the J gene TRBJ2-3, with TRBD2 identical over 9 bases. The germline gives CDR1 MNHEY, CDR2 SVGEGT. J was trimmed by 2 bases and V by 6 bases; bases with no gene match: 9. This CDR3 is built from 16 residues. CDR3 bases: TGTGCCAGCAGCCTGGGACTAGCCCTTTCCACAGATACGCAGTATTTT. This codes for CASSLGLALSTDTQYF.

In its sample, this clonotype was seen a few times. The chain uses TRBV10-3 and TRBJ2-1; D is uncertain. CDR1 and CDR2 (germline): ENHRY, SYGVKD. The CDR3 contains 15 residues. Between the trimmed V and J ends, which lost 6 bases and 0 bases, there was a span of 12 bases. Here the CDR3 reads CAISLLESSYNEQFF. The CDR3 coding sequence is TGTGCCATCAGCCTCCTCGAGAGCTCCTACAATGAGCAGTTCTTC.

Only a few counts were recorded for this clonotype. V and J are TRBV11-2 and TRBJ2-3, with D perhaps TRBD1 (6 bases). CDR1 is SGHAT and CDR2 is FQNNGV in the germline V gene. The CDR3 loop spans 16 amino acids. Trimming took off 1 base at V and 0 bases at J, with 11 bases between the two ends. CDR3 sequence reads: CASSLGRRGSTDTQYF. CDR3 DNA: TGTGCCAGCAGCTTAGGCCGCAGGGGAAGCACAGATACGCAGTATTTT.

The rearrangement links TRBV7-9 to TRBJ2-1; D is unresolved. The CDR3 totals 12 residues. Trimming stripped 5 bases from V and 5 bases from J, with 7 bases between. Germline V gene sequence: CDR1 SEHNR, CDR2 FQNEAQ (reference sequence). The CDR3 nucleotides are TGTGCCAGCAGCCCCCCCAACAATGAGCAGTTCTTC. It translates to CASSPPNNEQFF.

The chain joins TRBV20-1 to TRBJ2-3; a possible D gene is TRBD2 (7 bases). Trimming removed 6 bases at V and 6 bases at J, with 19 bases between. The CDR3 is made up of 14 amino acids. Germline V gene sequence: CDR1 DFQATT, CDR2 SNEGSKA (reference sequence). The CDR3 nucleotides read TGCAGTGCCAGGGGCTCCCGGGACTACGATACGCAGTATTTT. Translation: CSARGSRDYDTQYF.

This clonotype was seen only a few times. The rearrangement joins TRBV7-2 to TRBJ1-5, with 8 bases identical to TRBD1. The CDR3 is made up of 14 amino acids. The germline V gene encodes CDR1 SGHTA and CDR2 FQGNSA. V gave up 5 bases and J gave up 6 bases; unmatched junction bases: 6. The CDR3 DNA follows: TGTGCCAGCAGCGACGGACAGGGCAGTCAGCCCCAGCATTTT. The encoded protein is CASSDGQGSQPQHF.

This clonotype was detected a few times. The rearrangement joins TRBV19 to TRBJ2-7; D remains ambiguous. The V end lost 6 bases, the J end lost 0 bases, and 6 bases lay between the germline ends. Per the germline V gene, CDR1 is LNHDA and CDR2 is SQIVND (reference sequence). CDR3 size: 12 residues. CDR3 nucleotides: TGTGCCAGTAGAGGCGGCTCCTACGAGCAGTACTTC. As protein: CASRGGSYEQYF.

This clonotype was counted ten times or more. The chain uses TRBV4-3 and TRBJ2-5, with 10 bases identical to TRBD2. CDR3 length: 15 amino acids. The J segment lost 2 bases and the V segment lost 3 bases, leaving 3 bases of the junction unmatched. The germline V gene encodes CDR1 LGHNA and CDR2 YSLEER. For the CDR3, the DNA is TGCGCCAGCAGCCAGGTAGCGGGGGGACAAGAGACCCAGTACTTC. It specifies CASSQVAGGQETQYF.

Ten or more counts support this clonotype. The DNA for the CDR3 is TGCGCCAGCAGCTCAGAGACAGGGTTTCTTGGCTATGGCTACACCTTC. Translating gives CASSSETGFLGYGYTF. V gene TRBV5-1 combines with J gene TRBJ1-2; 7 bases are shared with TRBD1. CDR1 and CDR2 (germline): SGHRS, YFSETQ. Trimming cost V 3 bases and J 4 bases; bases outside gene matches: 12. This CDR3 is built from 16 residues.

The chain joins TRBV6-5 to TRBJ2-1, with TRBD1 matching over 7 bases. This CDR3 contains 14 residues. In germline, CDR1 is MNHEY, CDR2 SVGAGI. The V and J ends lost 6 bases and 9 bases, in that order; junction bases with no gene match: 11. CDR3: CASRQGSNSGEQFF. CDR3 DNA: TGTGCCAGCAGACAGGGGTCTAATTCCGGTGAGCAGTTCTTC.

The chain carries TRBV5-5 and TRBJ1-2, with D maybe TRBD1 (6 bases). Deletions cut 2 bases from V and 3 bases from J, with 17 bases between. The CDR3 sequence is 16 residues long. Germline lookup yields CDR1 SGHKS and CDR2 YYEKEE (reference sequence). CDR3 protein: CASSFTGSRLDYGYTF. The CDR3 DNA reads as TGTGCCAGCAGCTTTACAGGGTCAAGGTTAGACTATGGCTACACCTTC. Supplemented by reference TRBV5-5 and TRBJ1-2, the full variable domain reads DAGVTQSPTHLIKTRGQQVTLRCSPISGHKSVSWYQQVLGQGPQFIFQYYEKEERGRGNFPDRFSARQFPNYSSELNVNALLLGDSALYLCASSFTGSRLDYGYTFGSGTRLTVV.

The sample holds a few counts of this clonotype. The V and J genes are TRBV11-2 and TRBJ2-3; D is unresolved. Trimming took off 3 bases at V and 5 bases at J, with 6 bases between the two ends. The germline CDR1 and CDR2 sequences are SGHAT and FQNNGV. CDR3 length equals 12 residues. For the CDR3, the DNA is TGTGCCAGCAGCTTTTCGGGAGATACGCAGTATTTT. Encoded protein: CASSFSGDTQYF.

This clonotype was observed a few times. The gene calls are TRBV12-3 or TRBV12-4 and TRBJ2-5, with 11 positions matching TRBD1. The ends lost 5 bases at V and 5 bases at J; junction bases unmatched: 7. The CDR3 consists of 15 residues. As DNA, the CDR3 is TGTGCCAGCAGTCCGGACAGGGGGCGCGGGGAGACCCAGTACTTC. This translates into CASSPDRGRGETQYF.

This clonotype was seen only a few times. The chain employs TRBV11-2 and TRBJ2-3, with D possibly being TRBD1 (6 bases). Between the trimmed V and J ends, which lost 1 base and 4 bases, there was a span of 15 bases. Germline V CDR1 and CDR2: SGHAT, FQNNGV. The CDR3 extends over 16 amino acids. CDR3 DNA sequence: TGTGCCAGCAGCTTAGGGCGGCACAGGGAAGCAGATACGCAGTATTTT. This sequence encodes CASSLGRHREADTQYF.

This clonotype has more than one count but fewer than ten. The chain employs TRBV9 and TRBJ2-1, with 8 bases lining up with TRBD2. V trimming: 3 bases; J trimming: 1 base; junction bases outside the gene matches: 3. In germline, CDR1 is SGDLS, CDR2 YYNGEE. The CDR3 runs 15 residues. Here the CDR3 reads CASSAGGNSYNEQFF. The CDR3 DNA follows: TGTGCCAGCAGCGCGGGGGGGAATTCCTACAATGAGCAGTTCTTC.

The chain couples TRBV12-3 or TRBV12-4 to TRBJ1-5; TRBD1 agrees at 10 bases. This CDR3 has 15 residues. V trimming: 6 bases; J trimming: 3 bases; junction bases outside the gene matches: 5. The CDR3 region is CASRQTGGYNQPQHF. As DNA, the CDR3 is TGTGCCAGCAGGCAGACAGGGGGCTACAATCAGCCCCAGCATTTT.

This clonotype was picked up a small number of times. The V call is TRBV20-1, the J call TRBJ1-4; D unresolved. This CDR3 has 13 residues. The germline CDR1 and CDR2 sequences are DFQATT and SNEGSKA (reference sequence). The V end lost 3 bases, the J end lost 4 bases, and 9 bases lay between the germline ends. The CDR3 bases are TGCAGTGCTAGGGCAGCAAATAATGAAAAACTGTTTTTT. Its protein product is CSARAANNEKLFF.

This chain joins TRBV27 and TRBJ2-5; D possibly corresponds to TRBD1 (6 bases). V lost 0 bases and J lost 3, with 14 bases in between. The CDR3 totals 16 residues. Per germline, CDR1 MNHEY and CDR2 SMNVEV (reference sequence). The CDR3 nucleotides read TGTGCCAGCAGTTTATCGAGGGCCAGGGGAGAAGAGACCCAGTACTTC. This translates into CASSLSRARGEETQYF.

This chain uses TRBV10-3 with TRBJ1-5, with D unclear. The CDR3 has 12 amino acids. V was shortened by 8 bases and J by 5 bases, with 10 bases between the two germline ends. The germline V gene encodes CDR1 ENHRY and CDR2 SYGVKD. CDR3 bases: TGTGCCATCCAGGCCCCAGATCAGCCCCAGCATTTT. As protein: CAIQAPDQPQHF.

The rearrangement joins TRBV7-2 to TRBJ2-5, with 11 bases matching TRBD2. Per the germline V gene, CDR1 is SGHTA and CDR2 is FQGNSA. J lost 4 bases, V lost 3 bases, and 7 bases had no gene match. The CDR3 covers 16 residues. The CDR3 coding sequence is TGTGCCAGCAGCTTGAATTCCGGGACTAGCGGAGAGACCCAGTACTTC. Protein sequence: CASSLNSGTSGETQYF.

This clonotype was seen only a few times. The chain has TRBV20-1 and TRBJ2-2, with TRBD1 identical over 10 bases. The germline gives CDR1 DFQATT, CDR2 SNEGSKA (reference sequence). CDR3 length equals 15 residues. V lost 3 bases to trimming and J lost 6 bases; unmatched junction nucleotides: 7. The CDR3 DNA follows: TGCAGTGCTAGGGAGACAGGGGGCGGCCCCGGGGAGCTGTTTTTT. Encoded protein: CSARETGGGPGELFF.

The chain employs TRBV25-1 and TRBJ2-2; TRBD1 or TRBD2 may be the D gene (6 bases each). The CDR3 is 16 amino acids. Germline lookup yields CDR1 MGHDK and CDR2 SYGVNS. V was shortened by 2 bases and J by 2 bases, with 12 bases between the two germline ends. Here the CDR3 DNA reads TGTGCCAGCAGTGAAATGTCGGGGGCTAACACCGGGGAGCTGTTTTTT. Protein sequence: CASSEMSGANTGELFF.

CDR3 nucleotide sequence: TGTGCCAGCAGACAAGGAGCGTGGTATAGCACAGATACGCAGTATTTT. Protein sequence: CASRQGAWYSTDTQYF. V and J are TRBV7-2 and TRBJ2-3; D is ambiguous. Germline assignment: CDR1 SGHTA and CDR2 FQGNSA. The CDR3 consists of 16 residues. The V end was cut by 6 bases, the J end by 0 bases, with 16 bases between.

This clonotype showed up just a few times. The chain is built from TRBV11-2 and TRBJ1-6; 7 nucleotides agree with TRBD1. With 2 bases clipped from V and 8 bases from J, the junction kept 9 bases outside the gene matches. This CDR3 has 16 residues. Germline CDR1 SGHAT, CDR2 FQNNGV. The CDR3 loop is CASSLRPQGGDSPLHF. In DNA form, the CDR3 reads TGTGCCAGCAGCTTACGACCTCAGGGGGGGGATTCACCCCTCCACTTT.

This clonotype was observed a handful of times. The chain combines TRBV27 with TRBJ1-1; D may be TRBD1 (5 bases). V was clipped by 7 bases and J by 10 bases, with 13 bases between them. The CDR3 is made up of 11 amino acids. Germline assignment: CDR1 MNHEY and CDR2 SMNVEV (reference sequence). CDR3 sequence (DNA): TGTGCCAGCATGAATTGGGGGTTAGCTTTCTTT. Protein sequence: CASMNWGLAFF.